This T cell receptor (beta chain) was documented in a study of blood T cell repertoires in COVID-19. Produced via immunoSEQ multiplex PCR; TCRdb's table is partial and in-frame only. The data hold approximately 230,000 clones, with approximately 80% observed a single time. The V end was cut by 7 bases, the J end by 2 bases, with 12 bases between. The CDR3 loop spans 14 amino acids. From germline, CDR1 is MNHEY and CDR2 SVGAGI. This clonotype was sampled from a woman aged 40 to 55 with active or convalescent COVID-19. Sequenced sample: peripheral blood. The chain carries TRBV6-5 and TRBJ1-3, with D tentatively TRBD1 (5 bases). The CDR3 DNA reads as TGTGCCAGCAACGGGGGGGGAGCTGGAAACACCATATATTTT. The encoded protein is CASNGGGAGNTIYF.